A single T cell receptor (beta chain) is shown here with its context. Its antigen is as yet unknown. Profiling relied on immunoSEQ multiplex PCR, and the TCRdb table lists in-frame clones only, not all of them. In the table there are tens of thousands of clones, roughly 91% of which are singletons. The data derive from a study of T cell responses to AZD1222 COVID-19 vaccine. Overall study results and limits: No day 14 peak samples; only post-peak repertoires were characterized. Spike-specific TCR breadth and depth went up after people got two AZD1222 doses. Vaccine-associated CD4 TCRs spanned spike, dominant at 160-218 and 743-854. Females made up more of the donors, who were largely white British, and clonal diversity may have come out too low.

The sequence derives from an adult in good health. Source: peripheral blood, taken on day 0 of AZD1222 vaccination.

The chain's CDR3 is CASSYRRGLNYGYTF. Here the CDR3 DNA reads TGTGCCAGCAGTTACCGTCGGGGGCTTAACTATGGCTACACCTTC. The chain couples TRBV6-6 to TRBJ1-2; D may be TRBD1 (6 bases). The V gene's germline CDR1 is MNHNY and CDR2 SVGAGI (reference sequence). V was clipped by 2 bases and J by 1 base, with 11 bases between them. The CDR3 consists of 15 residues.